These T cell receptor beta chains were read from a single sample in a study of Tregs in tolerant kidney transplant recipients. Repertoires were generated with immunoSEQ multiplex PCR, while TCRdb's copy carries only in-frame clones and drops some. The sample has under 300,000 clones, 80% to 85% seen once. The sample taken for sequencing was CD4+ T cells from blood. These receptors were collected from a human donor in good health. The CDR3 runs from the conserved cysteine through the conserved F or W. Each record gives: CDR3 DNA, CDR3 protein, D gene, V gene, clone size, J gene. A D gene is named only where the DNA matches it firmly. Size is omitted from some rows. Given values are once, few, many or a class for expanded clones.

TGTGCCAGCTCACCACGGACAGGGGCGGGCGAGCAGTACTTC CASSPRTGAGEQYF TRBD1 TRBV18 once TRBJ2-7
TGTGCCAGCAGGAAGGTTACTGAAGCTTTCTTT CASRKVTEAFF NA TRBV7-9 few TRBJ1-1
TGTGCCATCAGTATAACAGGGTTGAACACTGAAGCTTTCTTT CAISITGLNTEAFF NA TRBV10-3 NA TRBJ1-1
TGCGCCAGCAGCACGTCCCTTACAGGGGGGTCTTCACCCCTCCACTTT CASSTSLTGGSSPLHF TRBD1 TRBV5-1 NA TRBJ1-6
TGTGCCAGCAGTCTGACTACTAGAGAAAAACTGTTTTTT CASSLTTREKLFF NA TRBV6-5 few TRBJ1-4
TGTGCCAGCAGTGAAGTCTGGGGGTCGAGCTCCTACAATGAGCAGTTCTTC CASSEVWGSSSYNEQFF NA TRBV6-1 NA TRBJ2-1
TGTGCCAGCAGCTGGACGACAGGGACCAATCAGCCCCAGCATTTT CASSWTTGTNQPQHF TRBD1 TRBV11-2 NA TRBJ1-5
TGTGCCAGCAGGCAGTCTAGCAATCAGCCCCAGCATTTT CASRQSSNQPQHF NA TRBV6-5 NA TRBJ1-5
TGTGCCAGCAGCTTAGTTCGCAATCAGCCCCAGCATTTT CASSLVRNQPQHF NA TRBV11-2 NA TRBJ1-5
TGTGCCAGTAGTATAGAGGGAAGGGGCACTGAAGCTTTCTTT CASSIEGRGTEAFF NA TRBV19 NA TRBJ1-1
TGTGCCAGTAGTATTTCAGGACAGGGAACAGGCTACACCTTC CASSISGQGTGYTF TRBD1 TRBV19 NA TRBJ1-2
TGCGCCAGCAGTAAAGGGACAGATAATTCACCCCTCCACTTT CASSKGTDNSPLHF TRBD1 TRBV10-1 NA TRBJ1-6
TGTGCCAGCAGTGAAGAGGACTTTTACTACGAGCAGTACTTC CASSEEDFYYEQYF NA TRBV6-1 few TRBJ2-7
TGTGCCAGCTCACCACGTCAGGGGATGGGCAATCAGCCCCAGCATTTT CASSPRQGMGNQPQHF NA TRBV18 NA TRBJ1-5
TGCGCCAGCAGAACCGAATACTCTAACTATGGCTACACCTTC CASRTEYSNYGYTF NA TRBV5-1 NA TRBJ1-2
TGTGCCAGCAGGATTAACTGGGGGAACTCACCCCTCCACTTT CASRINWGNSPLHF NA TRBV7-2 NA TRBJ1-6
TGTGCCAGCAGCCATGAACTGAGCGGGAGGTCCTACAATGAGCAGTTCTTC CASSHELSGRSYNEQFF TRBD2 TRBV14 NA TRBJ2-1
TGTGCCAGTAGTACTAGGACAGGATTTACCTACGAGCAGTACTTC CASSTRTGFTYEQYF TRBD1 TRBV19 NA TRBJ2-7
TGCGCCAGCAGCTTGCCTAGCGGAGGCATCTCCTACAATGAGCAGTTCTTC CASSLPSGGISYNEQFF TRBD2 TRBV5-1 NA TRBJ2-1
TGCAGCGTTTCCAGGGTTAACGGGGAGCTGTTTTTT CSVSRVNGELFF NA TRBV29-1 NA TRBJ2-2
TGTGCCCAAGATGCGGGAGGTCGAGAGACCCAGTACTTC CAQDAGGRETQYF TRBD2 TRBV30 NA TRBJ2-5
TGTGCCAGCAGTGAAGGGATTCCTAATCAGCCCCAGCATTTT CASSEGIPNQPQHF NA TRBV2 NA TRBJ1-5
TGTGCCAGCAGCACTCGGACGAACACTGAAGCTTTCTTT CASSTRTNTEAFF NA TRBV5-6 once TRBJ1-1
TGTGCCAGCAGCCACTACGAGCAGTACTTC CASSHYEQYF NA TRBV11-2 once TRBJ2-7
TGTGCCAGTAGTATTAACTGGTCGAGCGCCGGGGAGCTGTTTTTT CASSINWSSAGELFF NA TRBV19 NA TRBJ2-2
TGCGCCAGCAGCTTGGAGTCAGGGAGCTCCTATAATTCACCCCTCCACTTT CASSLESGSSYNSPLHF NA TRBV5-1 NA TRBJ1-6
TGTGCCAGCAGCTTAGTCGGGGACAGACGCACAGATACGCAGTATTTT CASSLVGDRRTDTQYF TRBD1 TRBV7-9 NA TRBJ2-3
TGTGCCAGCAGCTCCAATGGCTATGGCTACACCTTC CASSSNGYGYTF NA TRBV11-2 NA TRBJ1-2
TGTGCCAGCAGTCTGACATCTAACTATGGCTACACCTTC CASSLTSNYGYTF NA TRBV27 NA TRBJ1-2
TGTGCCAGCAGTCAGGGTTTTAACTATGGCTACACCTTC CASSQGFNYGYTF NA TRBV2 few TRBJ1-2
TGCGCCAGCAGCTTGGTCCTTACTAGCGGGGAAGGGTACGAGCAGTACTTC CASSLVLTSGEGYEQYF TRBD2 TRBV5-1 NA TRBJ2-7
TGCGCCAGCAGCTCTCAGGGGTCAGATACGCAGTATTTT CASSSQGSDTQYF NA TRBV5-1 NA TRBJ2-3
TGTGCCAGCAGTTATCGGCCCAGCCATAATGAAAAACTGTTTTTT CASSYRPSHNEKLFF NA TRBV6-5 NA TRBJ1-4
TGTGCCAGCAGACAGCGGGGCGGCTACACCTTC CASRQRGGYTF NA TRBV6-6 few TRBJ1-2
TGTGCCAGCAGTCATCATCTGGGGCCAATTAACACCGGGGAGCTGTTTTTT CASSHHLGPINTGELFF NA TRBV7-9 NA TRBJ2-2
TGCGCCAGCAGTGTTAGCGGGAGCGCTAACTACGAGCAGTACTTC CASSVSGSANYEQYF TRBD2 TRBV5-1 NA TRBJ2-7
TGCGCCAGCAGCCAAGCTCCGGGGAACTCCTACAATGAGCAGTTCTTC CASSQAPGNSYNEQFF NA TRBV4-1 few TRBJ2-1
TGTGCCAGCAGCTCCCAGGAATTGTCCTACGAGCAGTACTTC CASSSQELSYEQYF NA TRBV7-2 NA TRBJ2-7
TGTGCCAGCAGCCAAGGACAGGGGGTTAGCTCCTACGAGCAGTACTTC CASSQGQGVSSYEQYF TRBD1 TRBV4-2 NA TRBJ2-7
TGTGCCAGCTCACCACCGGGACTAGCGGATCCAGATACGCAGTATTTT CASSPPGLADPDTQYF TRBD2 TRBV18 once TRBJ2-3
TGTGCCACCAGCAGAGCAAGCTCAAGGGATGAAAAACTGTTTTTT CATSRASSRDEKLFF NA TRBV15 NA TRBJ1-4
TGTGCCAGCAGTCAGAGGGTACCAGATACGCAGTATTTT CASSQRVPDTQYF NA TRBV7-9 NA TRBJ2-3
TGTGCCAGCAGCTTAGTATCCAATGAGCAGTTCTTC CASSLVSNEQFF NA TRBV7-2 once TRBJ2-1
TGTGCCAGCAGCGTAGCTGCAGTTGGGGAACAGACCCAGTACTTC CASSVAAVGEQTQYF NA TRBV9 once TRBJ2-5
TGTGCCAGCAGCGTCCCCGGACAGGGGGTTTTTGGCTACACCTTC CASSVPGQGVFGYTF TRBD1 TRBV5-4 NA TRBJ1-2
TGCGCCAGCAGCTTCAGCCCCATGAACTATGGCTACACCTTC CASSFSPMNYGYTF NA TRBV5-1 NA TRBJ1-2